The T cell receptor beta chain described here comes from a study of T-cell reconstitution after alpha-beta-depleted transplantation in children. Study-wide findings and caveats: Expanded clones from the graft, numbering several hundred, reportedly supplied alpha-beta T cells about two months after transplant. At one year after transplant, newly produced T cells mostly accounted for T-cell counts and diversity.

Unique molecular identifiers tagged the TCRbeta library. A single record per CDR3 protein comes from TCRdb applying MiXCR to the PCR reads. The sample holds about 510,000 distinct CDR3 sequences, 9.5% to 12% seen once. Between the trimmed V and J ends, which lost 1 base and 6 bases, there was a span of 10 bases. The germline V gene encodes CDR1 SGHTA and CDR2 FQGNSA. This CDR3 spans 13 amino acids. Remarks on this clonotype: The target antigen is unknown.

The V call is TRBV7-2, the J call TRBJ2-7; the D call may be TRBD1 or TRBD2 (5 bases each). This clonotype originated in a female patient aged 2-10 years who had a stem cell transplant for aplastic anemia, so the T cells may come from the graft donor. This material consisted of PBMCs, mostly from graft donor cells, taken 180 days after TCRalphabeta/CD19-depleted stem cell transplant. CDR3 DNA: TGTGCCAGCAGCTTAGTATCCGGGACCGAGCAGTACTTC. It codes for CASSLVSGTEQYF.